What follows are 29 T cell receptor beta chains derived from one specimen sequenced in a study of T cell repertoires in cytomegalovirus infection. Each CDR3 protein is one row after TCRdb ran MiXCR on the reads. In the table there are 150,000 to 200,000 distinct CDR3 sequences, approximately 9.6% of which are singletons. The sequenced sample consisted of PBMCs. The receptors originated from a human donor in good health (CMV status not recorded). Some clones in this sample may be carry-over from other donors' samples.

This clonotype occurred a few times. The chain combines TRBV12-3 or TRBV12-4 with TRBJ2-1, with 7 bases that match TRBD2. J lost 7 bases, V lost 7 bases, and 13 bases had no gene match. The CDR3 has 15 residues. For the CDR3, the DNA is TGTGCCAGCACTATACTAGCGCAGAACTTAAATGAGCAGTTCTTC. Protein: CASTILAQNLNEQFF.

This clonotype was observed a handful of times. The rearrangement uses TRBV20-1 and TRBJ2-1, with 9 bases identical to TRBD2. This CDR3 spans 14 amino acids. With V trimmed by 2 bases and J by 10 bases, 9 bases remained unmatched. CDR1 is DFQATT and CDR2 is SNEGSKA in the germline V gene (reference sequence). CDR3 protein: CSARRGLALNEQFF. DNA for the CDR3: TGCAGTGCTAGAAGGGGACTAGCCCTTAACGAGCAGTTCTTC.

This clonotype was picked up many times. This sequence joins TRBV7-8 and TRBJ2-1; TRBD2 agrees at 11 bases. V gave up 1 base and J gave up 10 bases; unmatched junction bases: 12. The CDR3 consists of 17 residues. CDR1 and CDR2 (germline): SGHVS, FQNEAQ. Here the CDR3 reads CASSLDAIAGGRGEQFF. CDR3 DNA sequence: TGTGCCAGCAGCTTAGACGCCATAGCGGGGGGGCGTGGAGAGCAGTTCTTC. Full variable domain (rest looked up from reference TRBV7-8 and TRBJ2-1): GAGVSQSPRYKVAKRGQDVALRCDPISGHVSLFWYQQALGQGPEFLTYFQNEAQLDKSGLPSDRFFAERPEGSVSTLKIQRTQQEDSAVYLCASSLDAIAGGRGEQFFGPGTRLTVL.

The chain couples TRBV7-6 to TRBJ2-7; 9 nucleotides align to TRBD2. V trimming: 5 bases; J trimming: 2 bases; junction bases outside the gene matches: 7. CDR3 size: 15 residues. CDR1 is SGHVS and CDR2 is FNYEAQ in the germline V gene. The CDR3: CASSPNSGSTYEQYF. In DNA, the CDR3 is TGTGCCAGCAGCCCCAATAGCGGGAGTACCTACGAGCAGTACTTC.

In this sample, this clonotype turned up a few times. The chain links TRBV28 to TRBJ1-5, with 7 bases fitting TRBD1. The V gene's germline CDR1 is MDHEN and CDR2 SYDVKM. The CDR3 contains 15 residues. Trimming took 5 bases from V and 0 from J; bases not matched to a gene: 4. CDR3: CASSAGTVSNQPQHF. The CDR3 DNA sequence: TGTGCCAGCAGTGCAGGGACAGTTAGCAATCAGCCCCAGCATTTT.

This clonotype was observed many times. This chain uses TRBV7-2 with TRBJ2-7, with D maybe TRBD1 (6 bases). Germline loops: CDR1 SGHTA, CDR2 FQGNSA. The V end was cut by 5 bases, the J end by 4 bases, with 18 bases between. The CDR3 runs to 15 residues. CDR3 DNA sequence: TGTGCCAGCAGCCGACGCCCAGGGGAACCATACGAGCAGTACTTC. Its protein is CASSRRPGEPYEQYF.

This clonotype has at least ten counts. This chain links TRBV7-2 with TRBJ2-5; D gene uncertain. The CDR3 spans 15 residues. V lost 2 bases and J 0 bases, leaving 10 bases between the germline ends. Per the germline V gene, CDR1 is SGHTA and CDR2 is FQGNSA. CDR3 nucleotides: TGTGCCAGCAGCTTACAATCGACGGACCAAGAGACCCAGTACTTC. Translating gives CASSLQSTDQETQYF.

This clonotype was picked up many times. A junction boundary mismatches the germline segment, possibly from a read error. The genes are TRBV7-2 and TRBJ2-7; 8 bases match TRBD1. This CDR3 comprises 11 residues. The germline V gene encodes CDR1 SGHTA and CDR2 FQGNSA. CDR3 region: CASSGPGQETF. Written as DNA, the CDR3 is TGTGCCAGCAGCGGACCGGGACAGGAGACCTTC.

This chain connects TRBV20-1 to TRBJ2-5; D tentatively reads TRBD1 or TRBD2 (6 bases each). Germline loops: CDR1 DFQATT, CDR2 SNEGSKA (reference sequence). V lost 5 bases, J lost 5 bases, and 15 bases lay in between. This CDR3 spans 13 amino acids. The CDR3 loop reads CSAGGTPKETQYF. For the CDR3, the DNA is TGCAGTGCTGGGGGGACACCAAAGGAGACCCAGTACTTC.

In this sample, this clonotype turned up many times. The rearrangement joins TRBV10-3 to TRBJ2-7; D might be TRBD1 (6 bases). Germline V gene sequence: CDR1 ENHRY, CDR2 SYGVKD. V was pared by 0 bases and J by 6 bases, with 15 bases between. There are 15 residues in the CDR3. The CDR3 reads CAISESSQGRGEQYF. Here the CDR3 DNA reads TGTGCCATCAGTGAGTCGTCACAGGGAAGGGGCGAGCAGTACTTC.

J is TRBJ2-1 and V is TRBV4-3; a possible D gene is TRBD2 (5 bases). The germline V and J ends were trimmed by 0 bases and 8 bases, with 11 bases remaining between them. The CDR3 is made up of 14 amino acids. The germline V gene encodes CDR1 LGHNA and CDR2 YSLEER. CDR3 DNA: TGCGCCAGCAGCCAAGAGGGGAGTTTGGATGAGCAGTTCTTC. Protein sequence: CASSQEGSLDEQFF.

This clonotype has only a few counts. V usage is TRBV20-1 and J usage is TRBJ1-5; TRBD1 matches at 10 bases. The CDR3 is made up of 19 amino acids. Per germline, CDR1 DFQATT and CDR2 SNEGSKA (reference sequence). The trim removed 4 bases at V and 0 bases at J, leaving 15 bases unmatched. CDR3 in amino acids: CSANRDRGVEGYSNQPQHF. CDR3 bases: TGCAGTGCTAACCGGGACAGGGGAGTAGAAGGCTATAGCAATCAGCCCCAGCATTTT.

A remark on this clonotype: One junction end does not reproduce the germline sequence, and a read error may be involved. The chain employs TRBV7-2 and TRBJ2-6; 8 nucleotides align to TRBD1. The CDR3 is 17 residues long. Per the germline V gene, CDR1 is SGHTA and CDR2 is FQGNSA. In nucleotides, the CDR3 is TGTGCCAGCAGCTTAGCAAACAGGGGGAATGGGACCAACGTCCTGACTTTC. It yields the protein CASSLANRGNGTNVLTF.

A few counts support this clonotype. The CDR3 nucleotides are TGTGCCAGCAGTTACTCCCACGGCGGGGTGGATCAGCCCCAGCATTTT. Protein product: CASSYSHGGVDQPQHF. The gene calls are TRBV6-2 or TRBV6-3 and TRBJ1-5; no clear D. Looked up from germline, CDR1 is MNHEY and CDR2 is SVGEGT. Trimming removed 0 bases at V and 5 bases at J, with 14 bases between. The CDR3 has 16 residues.

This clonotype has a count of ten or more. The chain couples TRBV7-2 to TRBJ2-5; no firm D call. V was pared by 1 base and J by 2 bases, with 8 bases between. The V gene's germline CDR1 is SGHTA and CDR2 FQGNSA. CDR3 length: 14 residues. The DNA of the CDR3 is TGTGCCAGCAGCTTAGGGTTGCGTCAAGAGACCCAGTACTTC. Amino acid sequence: CASSLGLRQETQYF.

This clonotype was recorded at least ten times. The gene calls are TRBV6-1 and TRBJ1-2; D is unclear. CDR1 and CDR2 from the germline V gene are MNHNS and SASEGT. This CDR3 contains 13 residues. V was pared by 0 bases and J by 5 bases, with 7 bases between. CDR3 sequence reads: CASSEAGKYGYTF. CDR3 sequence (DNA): TGTGCCAGCAGTGAAGCAGGGAAGTATGGCTACACCTTC.

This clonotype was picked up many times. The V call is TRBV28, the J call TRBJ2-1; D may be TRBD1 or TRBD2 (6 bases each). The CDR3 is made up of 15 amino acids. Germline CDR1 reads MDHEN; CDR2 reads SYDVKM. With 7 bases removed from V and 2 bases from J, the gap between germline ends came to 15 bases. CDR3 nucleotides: TGTGCCAGCACCCGCTCGGGGGCACCCTACAATGAGCAGTTCTTC. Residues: CASTRSGAPYNEQFF.

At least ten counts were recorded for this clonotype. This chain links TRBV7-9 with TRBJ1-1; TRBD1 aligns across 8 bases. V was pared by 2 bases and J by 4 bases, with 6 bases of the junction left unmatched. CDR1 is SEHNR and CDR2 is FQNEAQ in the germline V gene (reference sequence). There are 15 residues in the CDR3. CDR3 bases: TGTGCCAGCAGCTTAACAGGGGGGGGAGGCACTGAAGCTTTCTTT. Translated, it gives CASSLTGGGGTEAFF.

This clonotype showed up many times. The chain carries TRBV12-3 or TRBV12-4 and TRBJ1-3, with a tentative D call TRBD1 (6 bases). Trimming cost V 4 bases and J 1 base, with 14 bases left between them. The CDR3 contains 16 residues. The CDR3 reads CASSSPRTESGNTIYF. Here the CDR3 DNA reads TGTGCCAGCAGTTCCCCGAGGACAGAATCTGGAAACACCATATATTTT.

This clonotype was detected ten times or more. CDR3 region: CASSLIEGARNQPQHF. Here the CDR3 DNA reads TGTGCCAGCAGTTTAATTGAGGGGGCTCGAAATCAGCCCCAGCATTTT. V gene TRBV28 combines with J gene TRBJ1-5; 7 positions match TRBD1. The V segment lost 2 bases and the J segment 4 bases; nucleotides outside the gene matches: 8. The CDR3 has 16 amino acids. Germline CDR1 reads MDHEN; CDR2 reads SYDVKM.

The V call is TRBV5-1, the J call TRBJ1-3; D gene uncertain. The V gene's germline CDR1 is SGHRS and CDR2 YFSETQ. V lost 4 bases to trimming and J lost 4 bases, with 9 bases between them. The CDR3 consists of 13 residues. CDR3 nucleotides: TGCGCCAGCAGCCCCTCCGGGGGAAACACCATATATTTT. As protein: CASSPSGGNTIYF. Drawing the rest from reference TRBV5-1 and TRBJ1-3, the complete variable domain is KAGVTQTPRYLIKTRGQQVTLSCSPISGHRSVSWYQQTPGQGLQFLFEYFSETQRNKGNFPGRFSGRQFSNSRSEMNVSTLELGDSALYLCASSPSGGNTIYFGEGSWLTVV.

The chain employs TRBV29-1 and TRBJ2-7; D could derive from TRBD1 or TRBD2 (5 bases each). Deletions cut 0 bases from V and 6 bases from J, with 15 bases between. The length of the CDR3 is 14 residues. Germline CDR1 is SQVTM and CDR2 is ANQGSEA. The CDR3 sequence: CSVEDGRGPLEQYF. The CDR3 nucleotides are TGCAGCGTTGAAGACGGTAGGGGACCCCTCGAGCAGTACTTC.

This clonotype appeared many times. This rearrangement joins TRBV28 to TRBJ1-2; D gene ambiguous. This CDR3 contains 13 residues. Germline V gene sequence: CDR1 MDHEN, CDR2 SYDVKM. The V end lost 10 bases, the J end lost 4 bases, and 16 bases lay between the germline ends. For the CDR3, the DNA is TGTGCCACCACGGACGGGCGGGTCTATGGCTACACCTTC. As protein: CATTDGRVYGYTF.

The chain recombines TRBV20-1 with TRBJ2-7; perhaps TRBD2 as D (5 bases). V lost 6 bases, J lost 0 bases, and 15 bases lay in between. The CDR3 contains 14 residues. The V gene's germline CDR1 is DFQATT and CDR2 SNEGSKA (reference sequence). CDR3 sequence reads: CSAKPLRVSYEQYF. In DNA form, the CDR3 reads TGCAGTGCCAAACCTTTGAGGGTCTCCTACGAGCAGTACTTC.

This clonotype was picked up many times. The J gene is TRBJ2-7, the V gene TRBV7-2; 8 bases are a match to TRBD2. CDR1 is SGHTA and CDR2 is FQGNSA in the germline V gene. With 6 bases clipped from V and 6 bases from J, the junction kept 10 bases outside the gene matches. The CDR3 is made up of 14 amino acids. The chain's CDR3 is CASRSGTRSGEQYF. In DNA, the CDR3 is TGTGCCAGCAGATCTGGGACTAGGAGCGGCGAGCAGTACTTC.

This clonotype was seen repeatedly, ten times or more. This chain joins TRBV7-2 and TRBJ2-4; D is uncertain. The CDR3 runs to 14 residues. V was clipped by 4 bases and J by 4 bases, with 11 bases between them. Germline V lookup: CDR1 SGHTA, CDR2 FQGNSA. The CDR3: CASSSRRSKNIQYF. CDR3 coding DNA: TGTGCCAGCAGCTCCCGACGGAGTAAAAACATTCAGTACTTC.

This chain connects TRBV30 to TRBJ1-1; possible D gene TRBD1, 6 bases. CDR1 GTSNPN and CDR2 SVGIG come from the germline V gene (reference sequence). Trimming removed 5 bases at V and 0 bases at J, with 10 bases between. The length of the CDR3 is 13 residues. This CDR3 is CAWRQDLNTEAFF. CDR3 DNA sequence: TGTGCCTGGCGACAGGACTTGAACACTGAAGCTTTCTTT. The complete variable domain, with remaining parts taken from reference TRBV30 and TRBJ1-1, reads SQTIHQWPATLVQPVGSPLSLECTVEGTSNPNLYWYRQAAGRGLQLLFYSVGIGQISSEVPQNLSASRPQDRQFILSSKKLLLSDSGFYLCAWRQDLNTEAFFGQGTRLTVV.

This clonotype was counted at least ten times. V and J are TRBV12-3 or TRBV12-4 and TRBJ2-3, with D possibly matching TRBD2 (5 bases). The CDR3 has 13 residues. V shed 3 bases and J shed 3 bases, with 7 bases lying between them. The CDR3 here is CASSFRETDTQYF. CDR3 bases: TGTGCCAGCAGTTTTCGGGAAACAGATACGCAGTATTTT.

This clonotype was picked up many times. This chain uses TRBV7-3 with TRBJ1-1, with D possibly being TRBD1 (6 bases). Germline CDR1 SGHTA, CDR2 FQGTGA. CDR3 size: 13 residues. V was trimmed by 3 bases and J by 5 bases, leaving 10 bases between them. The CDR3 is CASSFGGQTEAFF. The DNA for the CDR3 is TGTGCCAGCAGCTTTGGGGGGCAGACTGAAGCTTTCTTT.